A single sample is the source of the 17 T cell receptor beta chains below, sequenced in a study of blood T cells in healthy people across ages. A second PCR of 7 to 11 cycles used a sample-barcoded 5' primer and a J-beta primer mix. TCRdb re-called the 5' RACE reads through MiXCR, storing one row per CDR3 protein. Counted here are around 1,900,000 distinct CDR3 sequences, about two fifths occurring once; the ten biggest clones make up roughly 23%. The specimen sequenced was blood. Source of these receptors: a human donor in good health.

The sample holds a few counts of this clonotype. The rearrangement links TRBV3-1 to TRBJ2-3, with TRBD1 identical over 9 bases. CDR3 length: 14 residues. Germline trimming cut 8 bases from V and 5 bases from J; bases unmatched to any gene: 8. CDR1 is LGHDT and CDR2 is YNNKEL in the germline V gene (reference sequence). The CDR3 DNA is TGTGCCAGCGGGAACAGGGGGCGCAGAGATACGCAGTATTTT. Amino acids: CASGNRGRRDTQYF.

The CDR3 nucleotides read TGTGCCAGCAGTTATGGGGGACGGGGGCCCCTTGAAGCTTTCTTT. This gives the protein CASSYGGRGPLEAFF. The chain uses TRBV6-2 or TRBV6-3 and TRBJ1-1, with a weak D call TRBD1 (6 bases). The CDR3 length is 15 residues. Per the germline V gene, CDR1 is MNHEY and CDR2 is SVGEGT. V lost 3 bases and J lost 7, with 18 bases in between.

This clonotype was observed a few times. The rearrangement uses TRBV7-9 and TRBJ1-1; TRBD1 matches 9 bases. This CDR3 region has 17 residues. Germline CDR1 and CDR2: SEHNR and FQNEAQ (reference sequence). Trimming at V came to 1 base and at J to 3 bases, leaving 9 bases not matched to a gene. CDR3 DNA sequence: TGTGCCAGCAGCTTAGGGTGGCAGGGACAGGGTTACACTGAAGCTTTCTTT. Its translation: CASSLGWQGQGYTEAFF.

The rearrangement links TRBV7-9 to TRBJ2-1; D is unclear. Trimming took 4 bases from V and 1 from J, leaving 8 bases between them. Germline CDR1 and CDR2: SEHNR and FQNEAQ (reference sequence). The CDR3 is made up of 14 amino acids. Here the CDR3 reads CASSYELSYNEQFF. The CDR3, as DNA: TGTGCCAGCAGCTACGAATTATCCTACAATGAGCAGTTCTTC.

The chain has TRBV4-1 and TRBJ2-1; D possibly corresponds to TRBD2 (5 bases). The end of the DNA aligns better with TRBJ2-7, so the J call may be wrong. The CDR3 has 13 residues. Germline CDR1 MGHRA, CDR2 YSYEKL. Here the CDR3 reads CASSQAGWFEQYF. CDR3 DNA sequence: TGCGCCAGCAGCCAAGCGGGGTGGTTCGAGCAGTACTTC.

V usage is TRBV7-9 and J usage is TRBJ2-7; no clear D gene. This CDR3 spans 13 amino acids. The germline V and J ends were trimmed by 7 bases and 0 bases, with 10 bases remaining between them. Germline V CDR1 and CDR2: SEHNR, FQNEAQ (reference sequence). In nucleotides, the CDR3 is TGTGCCAGCACCCCTAAGGACTCCTACGAGCAGTACTTC. Translating gives CASTPKDSYEQYF.

The sample holds a few counts of this clonotype. The chain carries TRBV10-3 and TRBJ2-7; D could derive from TRBD1 or TRBD2 (5 bases each). The V end was cut by 5 bases, the J end by 4 bases, with 15 bases between. CDR1 is ENHRY and CDR2 is SYGVKD in the germline V gene. The CDR3 has 14 amino acids. CDR3 region: CAISSGTGRYEQYF. The CDR3 DNA sequence: TGTGCCATCAGTTCCGGGACGGGTCGATACGAGCAGTACTTC.

This clonotype was counted many times. The V gene is TRBV7-2, the J gene TRBJ2-5; TRBD2 might be the D (7 bases). Between the trimmed V and J ends, which lost 3 bases and 5 bases, there was a span of 19 bases. CDR3 length equals 16 residues. The germline V gene has CDR1 SGHTA and CDR2 FQGNSA. The CDR3 nucleotides are TGTGCCAGCAGCTTCTCGCGGGGGCCCCCGTGGGAGACCCAGTACTTC. Its protein product is CASSFSRGPPWETQYF. The variable domain in full, with the rest retrieved from reference TRBV7-2 and TRBJ2-5, is GAGVSQSPSNKVTEKGKDVELRCDPISGHTALYWYRQSLGQGLEFLIYFQGNSAPDKSGLPSDRFSAERTGGSVSTLTIQRTQQEDSAVYLCASSFSRGPPWETQYFGPGTRLLVL.

This clonotype was seen a handful of times. The chain couples TRBV4-1 to TRBJ2-3, with 8 bases identical to TRBD1. CDR3 length: 16 amino acids. Germline CDR1 reads MGHRA; CDR2 reads YSYEKL. After removal of 1 base from V and 0 bases from J, the junction contained 3 bases not matched to a gene. CDR3 nucleotide sequence: TGCGCCAGCAGCCAAGGGGACAGGCGAAGCACAGATACGCAGTATTTT. The encoded protein is CASSQGDRRSTDTQYF.

Only a few counts were recorded for this clonotype. The V gene is TRBV10-3, the J gene TRBJ1-6; D is perhaps TRBD1 (5 bases). Trimming removed 4 bases at V and 6 bases at J, with 10 bases between. The germline V gene encodes CDR1 ENHRY and CDR2 SYGVKD. The length of the CDR3 is 14 residues. CDR3 in DNA: TGTGCCATCAGTGTTTGGGGCGGTAATTCACCCCTCCACTTT. This translates into CAISVWGGNSPLHF.

This chain joins TRBV20-1 and TRBJ1-2; no reliable D call. The V end lost 7 bases, the J end lost 4 bases, and 10 bases lay between the germline ends. The CDR3 covers 11 residues. Germline-derived CDR1 and CDR2 are DFQATT and SNEGSKA (reference sequence). This CDR3 reads CSVREFYGYTF. CDR3 in DNA: TGCAGTGTTCGAGAATTCTATGGCTACACCTTC.

The chain recombines TRBV6-6 with TRBJ1-4; TRBD1 matches 9 bases. V trimming: 6 bases; J trimming: 7 bases; junction bases outside the gene matches: 9. There are 15 residues in the CDR3. The germline gives CDR1 MNHNY, CDR2 SVGAGI (reference sequence). This CDR3 is CASSHGGQGGEKLFF. CDR3 nucleotides: TGTGCCAGCAGCCACGGGGGACAGGGAGGTGAAAAACTGTTTTTT.

A word on this clonotype: A read error may account for a junction end that differs from germline. V usage is TRBV7-2 and J usage is TRBJ2-1; the match to TRBD2 covers 7 bases. The CDR3 runs to 15 residues. Germline loops: CDR1 SGHTA, CDR2 FQGNSA. The CDR3 spells CACSLRAGSYNEQFF. CDR3 DNA sequence: TGTGCCTGCAGCCTTCGAGCGGGGAGCTACAATGAGCAGTTCTTC.

The J gene is TRBJ2-3, the V gene TRBV20-1, with a tentative D call TRBD1 (6 bases). The CDR3 consists of 17 residues. V was shortened by 0 bases and J by 5 bases, with 21 bases between the two germline ends. CDR1 DFQATT and CDR2 SNEGSKA come from the germline V gene (reference sequence). The CDR3 loop is CSARDQGKDGLEDTQYF. The CDR3 nucleotides read TGCAGTGCTAGAGATCAGGGGAAAGACGGCCTCGAAGATACGCAGTATTTT.

The chain has TRBV19 and TRBJ2-7; 7 bases agree with TRBD1. V was pared by 4 bases and J by 2 bases, with 11 bases of the junction left unmatched. The germline CDR1 and CDR2 sequences are LNHDA and SQIVND (reference sequence). This CDR3 contains 16 residues. The CDR3 DNA reads TGTGCCAGTAGTAGCGGGCCGGGACAGATAACCTACGAGCAGTACTTC. Protein: CASSSGPGQITYEQYF.

This clonotype was seen just once. This chain links TRBV20-1 with TRBJ2-3, with 7 bases identical to TRBD1. Germline V lookup: CDR1 DFQATT, CDR2 SNEGSKA (reference sequence). There are 17 residues in the CDR3. J gave up 0 bases and V 5 bases, and 14 bases lay outside the gene matches. CDR3 sequence reads: CSALPLLGQTSTDTQYF. CDR3 nucleotide sequence: TGCAGTGCTCTCCCACTTCTGGGACAGACTAGCACAGATACGCAGTATTTT.

The chain employs TRBV7-9 and TRBJ2-1; D is perhaps TRBD2 (5 bases). Germline loops: CDR1 SEHNR, CDR2 FQNEAQ (reference sequence). The length of the CDR3 is 16 residues. Trimming removed 5 bases at V and 2 bases at J, with 16 bases between. CDR3 nucleotide sequence: TGTGCCAGCAGCCCGAGAGGGAGAATGACCTACAATGAGCAGTTCTTC. Translated: CASSPRGRMTYNEQFF.